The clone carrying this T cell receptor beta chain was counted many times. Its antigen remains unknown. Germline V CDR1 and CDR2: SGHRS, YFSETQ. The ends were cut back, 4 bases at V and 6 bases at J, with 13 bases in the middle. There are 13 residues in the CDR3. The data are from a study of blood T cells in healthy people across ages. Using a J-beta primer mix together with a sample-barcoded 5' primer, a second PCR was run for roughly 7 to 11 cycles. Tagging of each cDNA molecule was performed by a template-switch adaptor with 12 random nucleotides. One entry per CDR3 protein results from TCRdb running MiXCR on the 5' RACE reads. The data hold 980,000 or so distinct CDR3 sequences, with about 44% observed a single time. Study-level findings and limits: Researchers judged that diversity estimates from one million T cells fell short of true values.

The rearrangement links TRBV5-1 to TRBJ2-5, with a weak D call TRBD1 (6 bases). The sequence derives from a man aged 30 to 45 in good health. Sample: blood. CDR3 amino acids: CASSPGQKQTQYF. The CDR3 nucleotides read TGCGCCAGCAGCCCAGGACAGAAACAGACCCAGTACTTC.